The 5 T cell receptor beta chains listed next were all sequenced from one sample in a study of T cells in Graves' hyperthyroidism and ophthalmopathy. RNA transcripts were the template for amplifying TCR beta CDR3 regions. Primed by the HTBI set, a first-round RT-PCR was run on the TCR CDR3. TCRdb used MiXCR to reprocess the multiplex PCR reads, holding one entry per CDR3 protein. The sample records fewer than 900,000 distinct CDR3 sequences, 18% being singletons. The sample was blood. The source of these receptors is a woman aged 50 to 60 with Graves' hyperthyroidism that later progressed to Graves' ophthalmopathy.

Only a few counts were recorded for this clonotype. The chain has TRBV12-3 or TRBV12-4 and TRBJ2-1; 7 bases align to TRBD2. The CDR3 extends over 15 amino acids. V shed 1 base, J shed 4 bases, and the junction held 4 bases outside the gene matches. The DNA of the CDR3 is TGTGCCAGCAGTTTAGGGGCGGGGGTTTACAATGAGCAGTTCTTC. It codes for CASSLGAGVYNEQFF.

This clonotype was seen ten or more times. The chain recombines TRBV11-2 with TRBJ2-5; D possibly corresponds to TRBD1 (5 bases). V lost 5 bases, J lost 3 bases, and 13 bases lay in between. Looked up from germline, CDR1 is SGHAT and CDR2 is FQNNGV. CDR3 size: 14 residues. The CDR3 bases are TGTGCCAGCAGCCTAGGACATATTAAAGAGACCCAGTACTTC. It translates to CASSLGHIKETQYF.

This clonotype appeared a few times. A much larger clone sits a single nucleotide away, making a read error possible. The V and J genes are TRBV5-1 and TRBJ1-1; TRBD1 agrees at 7 bases. From germline, CDR1 is SGHRS and CDR2 YFSETQ. This CDR3 spans 15 amino acids. DNA of the CDR3: TGCGCCAGCAGCTGGACGGGACAGAGGAACACTGAAGCTTCCTTT. This sequence encodes CASSWTGQRNTEASF.

This clonotype has at least ten counts. This chain connects TRBV27 to TRBJ1-1, with 12 bases identical to TRBD1. Germline loops: CDR1 MNHEY, CDR2 SMNVEV (reference sequence). Trimming removed 4 bases from V and 6 bases from J; junction bases left unmatched: 6. There are 15 residues in the CDR3. CDR3 loop: CASSSGTGGLAEAFF. CDR3 coding DNA: TGTGCCAGCAGTTCCGGGACAGGGGGCCTAGCTGAAGCTTTCTTT.

At least ten counts were recorded for this clonotype. This chain links TRBV20-1 with TRBJ2-5, with no clear D. Germline CDR1 reads DFQATT; CDR2 reads SNEGSKA (reference sequence). There are 9 residues in the CDR3. The CDR3 nucleotides are TGCAGGCCGGAAGAGACCCAGTACTTC. As protein: CRPEETQYF.